These 30 T cell receptor beta chains came from one sample sequenced in a study of blood T cell repertoires in COVID-19. Profiling relied on immunoSEQ multiplex PCR, and the TCRdb table lists in-frame clones only, not all of them. The table lists about 390,000 clones, about 86% of them singletons. Sequencing was done on a sample of PBMCs or T cells enriched from blood (not recorded which). These receptors came from a woman aged 45-65 years who had recovered from COVID-19.

This clone appeared once. The chain links TRBV28 to TRBJ1-2, with a tentative D call TRBD1 (5 bases). V was trimmed by 8 bases and J by 5 bases, leaving 15 bases between them. Germline V gene data show CDR1 as MDHEN and CDR2 as SYDVKM. The CDR3 spans 13 residues. The CDR3 nucleotides are TGTGCCAGCGGCTTTGGAACAGGATATGGCTACACCTTC. It yields the protein CASGFGTGYGYTF.

In its sample, this clone was seen once. This sequence joins TRBV4-1 and TRBJ1-4; D perhaps matches TRBD1 (6 bases). CDR3 length: 11 residues. Germline V gene data show CDR1 as MGHRA and CDR2 as YSYEKL. V was clipped by 8 bases and J by 8 bases, with 9 bases between them. As DNA, the CDR3 is TGCGCCAGCCTACAGGGAGAAAAACTGTTTTTT. Translation: CASLQGEKLFF.

The chain combines TRBV6-1 with TRBJ1-1; D is uncertain. Germline CDR1 and CDR2: MNHNS and SASEGT. This CDR3 has 14 residues. V lost 3 bases and J lost 9, with 17 bases in between. The CDR3 DNA is TGTGCCAGCAGTGACGAGGCGCATCTATTAAAAGCTTTCTTT. Translating gives CASSDEAHLLKAFF.

The chain is built from TRBV30 and TRBJ1-3, with D unclear. Looked up from germline, CDR1 is GTSNPN and CDR2 is SVGIG (reference sequence). Trimming left V 3 bases short and J 7 bases short, with 13 bases between. There are 13 residues in the CDR3. This CDR3 reads CAWSHLEGNTIYF. CDR3 DNA: TGTGCCTGGAGCCACTTGGAGGGTAACACCATATATTTT.

V usage is TRBV5-1 and J usage is TRBJ2-3; a weak D match, TRBD2 (6 bases). There are 14 residues in the CDR3. V lost 5 bases and J lost 5, with 15 bases in between. Germline V CDR1 and CDR2: SGHRS, YFSETQ. The CDR3 loop reads CASRSGLSEDTQYF. The CDR3 DNA reads TGCGCCAGCAGGAGCGGGCTCAGTGAAGATACGCAGTATTTT.

The chain employs TRBV12-3 or TRBV12-4 and TRBJ1-3; no reliable D call. V shed 6 bases and J shed 6 bases, with 6 bases lying between them. This CDR3 spans 11 amino acids. This CDR3 is CASSPVNTIYF. CDR3 nucleotides: TGTGCCAGCAGCCCCGTAAACACCATATATTTT.

V is TRBV6-5 and J is TRBJ1-1; D gene ambiguous. The germline V gene has CDR1 MNHEY and CDR2 SVGAGI. Trimming pared 10 bases from V and 0 bases from J, leaving 12 bases between. The CDR3 spans 13 residues. CDR3 sequence (DNA): TGTGCCACGGCGGCGACCATGAACACTGAAGCTTTCTTT. Translated, it gives CATAATMNTEAFF.

The V and J genes are TRBV5-6 and TRBJ1-2; D is unresolved. V was pared by 4 bases and J by 8 bases, with 15 bases between. Looked up from germline, CDR1 is SGHDT and CDR2 is YYEEEE. CDR3 length equals 13 residues. CDR3 residues: CASSLDPPEGYTF. The CDR3 nucleotides read TGTGCCAGCAGCCTAGATCCACCGGAAGGCTACACCTTC.

The chain joins TRBV27 to TRBJ1-5, with D maybe TRBD1 (6 bases). Germline lookup yields CDR1 MNHEY and CDR2 SMNVEV (reference sequence). The length of the CDR3 is 14 residues. V lost 5 bases to trimming and J lost 5 bases, with 13 bases between them. The CDR3 protein is CASSSQGWDQPQHF. DNA for the CDR3: TGTGCCAGCAGTAGCCAGGGGTGGGATCAGCCCCAGCATTTT.

This clone showed up just a few times. This chain joins TRBV11-2 and TRBJ1-4, with 7 bases aligning to TRBD1. Unmatched junction bases numbered 13, after V lost 1 base and J lost 5 bases. Per germline, CDR1 SGHAT and CDR2 FQNNGV. The CDR3 loop spans 18 amino acids. CDR3 coding DNA: TGTGCCAGCAGCTTAGCGCCACCCGGGACAGAACGAAATGAAAAACTGTTTTTT. This translates into CASSLAPPGTERNEKLFF.

This chain uses TRBV5-1 with TRBJ1-4; a possible D gene is TRBD1 (6 bases). The V end was cut by 2 bases, the J end by 8 bases, with 13 bases between. The length of the CDR3 is 14 residues. Germline CDR1 SGHRS, CDR2 YFSETQ. CDR3 in DNA: TGCGCCAGCAGCTTCCAGGACAGTTCCGAAAAACTGTTTTTT. It specifies CASSFQDSSEKLFF. Supplemented by reference TRBV5-1 and TRBJ1-4, the full variable domain reads KAGVTQTPRYLIKTRGQQVTLSCSPISGHRSVSWYQQTPGQGLQFLFEYFSETQRNKGNFPGRFSGRQFSNSRSEMNVSTLELGDSALYLCASSFQDSSEKLFFGSGTQLSVL.

V is TRBV14 and J is TRBJ1-3, with no clear D. V lost 4 bases, J lost 2 bases, and 9 bases lay in between. CDR1 SGHDN and CDR2 FVKESK come from the germline V gene. CDR3 size: 14 residues. The DNA for the CDR3 is TGTGCCAGCAGCCCCTGGACTACTGGAAACACCATATATTTT. As protein: CASSPWTTGNTIYF. Full variable domain (remainder filled in from reference TRBV14 and TRBJ1-3): EAGVTQFPSHSVIEKGQTVTLRCDPISGHDNLYWYRRVMGKEIKFLLHFVKESKQDESGMPNNRFLAERTGGTYSTLKVQPAELEDSGVYFCASSPWTTGNTIYFGEGSWLTVV.

The chain links TRBV28 to TRBJ1-5, with D possibly TRBD1 on 6 matching bases. Looked up from germline, CDR1 is MDHEN and CDR2 is SYDVKM. The CDR3 is 14 residues long. V lost 2 bases to trimming and J lost 7 bases, with 12 bases between them. The CDR3 loop reads CASSLRQADQPQHF. The CDR3, as DNA: TGTGCCAGCAGTTTACGACAGGCTGACCAGCCCCAGCATTTT.

The chain uses TRBV7-8 and TRBJ1-2; D might be TRBD1 (5 bases). Trimming took 5 bases from V and 0 from J, leaving 10 bases between them. Germline loops: CDR1 SGHVS, CDR2 FQNEAQ. The CDR3 is 14 residues long. The DNA of the CDR3 is TGTGCCAGCAGCCCAGGGATCTCTAACTATGGCTACACCTTC. Its protein product is CASSPGISNYGYTF.

The rearrangement uses TRBV5-1 and TRBJ2-2; 8 bases align to TRBD1. The length of the CDR3 is 15 residues. The junction had 1 base not matched to a gene; V was cut back by 3 bases and J by 0 bases. Germline loops: CDR1 SGHRS, CDR2 YFSETQ. The CDR3 DNA follows: TGCGCCAGCAGCTCGGACAGGGCGAACACCGGGGAGCTGTTTTTT. Protein sequence: CASSSDRANTGELFF.

The CDR3 sequence is CASSPGQTNQPQHF. CDR3 DNA: TGTGCCAGCAGCCCCGGACAGACCAATCAGCCCCAGCATTTT. The chain recombines TRBV7-9 with TRBJ1-5; D is possibly TRBD1 (6 bases). With 5 bases removed from V and 3 bases from J, the gap between germline ends came to 11 bases. The CDR3 is 14 amino acids. Per the germline V gene, CDR1 is SEHNR and CDR2 is FQNEAQ (reference sequence).

This clone was detected only once. The chain has TRBV6-5 and TRBJ1-2; 7 nucleotides line up with TRBD1. The CDR3 totals 15 residues. Germline loops: CDR1 MNHEY, CDR2 SVGAGI. The junction had 14 bases not matched to a gene; V was cut back by 5 bases and J by 8 bases. CDR3: CASSLPGAGTAGYTF. In DNA, the CDR3 is TGTGCCAGCAGTCTACCCGGTGCGGGGACAGCCGGCTACACCTTC.

J is TRBJ1-1 and V is TRBV4-1, with D possibly matching TRBD1 (5 bases). The CDR3 is 15 residues long. Per the germline V gene, CDR1 is MGHRA and CDR2 is YSYEKL. The V end was cut by 5 bases, the J end by 1 base, with 14 bases between. The CDR3 DNA follows: TGCGCCAGCAGCGCCTCGGGGAGGGGGAACACTGAAGCTTTCTTT. Residues: CASSASGRGNTEAFF.

The chain carries TRBV7-2 and TRBJ1-1; D remains unclear. CDR1 is SGHTA, CDR2 FQGNSA, per germline. This CDR3 is 13 amino acids long. The ends were cut back, 6 bases at V and 1 base at J, with 9 bases in the middle. CDR3 nucleotide sequence: TGTGCCAGCAGGGCCAGGTCGAACACTGAAGCTTTCTTT. Its translation is CASRARSNTEAFF.

This clone occurred a few times. CDR3 DNA sequence: TGTGCCAGCTCACAGGGGATGGACACTGAAGCTTTCTTT. Its translation: CASSQGMDTEAFF. This chain joins TRBV18 and TRBJ1-1; D is perhaps TRBD1 (5 bases). The V end was cut by 4 bases, the J end by 3 bases, with 9 bases between. The CDR3 runs 13 residues. Germline loops: CDR1 KGHSH, CDR2 LQKENI.

This chain uses TRBV19 with TRBJ2-7; D is perhaps TRBD1 (5 bases). From germline, CDR1 is LNHDA and CDR2 SQIVND (reference sequence). The CDR3 has 12 amino acids. The V end lost 4 bases, the J end lost 2 bases, and 6 bases lay between the germline ends. CDR3 sequence (DNA): TGTGCCAGTAGTACAGGGACCTACGAGCAGTACTTC. Translating it yields CASSTGTYEQYF.

This clone showed up many times. The chain couples TRBV28 to TRBJ2-5; 9 bases fit TRBD1. Trimming took 6 bases from V and 5 from J; bases not matched to a gene: 10. The CDR3 has 15 residues. Germline loops: CDR1 MDHEN, CDR2 SYDVKM. The CDR3 region is CASRNLLGQGETQYF. The CDR3 DNA follows: TGTGCCAGCAGGAACCTCCTAGGACAGGGGGAGACCCAGTACTTC. The whole variable domain, filled in from reference TRBV28 and TRBJ2-5, reads DVKVTQSSRYLVKRTGEKVFLECVQDMDHENMFWYRQDPGLGLRLIYFSYDVKMKEKGDIPEGYSVSREKKERFSLILESASTNQTSMYLCASRNLLGQGETQYFGPGTRLLVL.

V gene TRBV5-4 combines with J gene TRBJ2-1; TRBD2 aligns across 8 bases. This CDR3 has 15 residues. The V gene end was trimmed by 0 bases and the J gene end by 7 bases; junction bases not matched to a gene: 6. Per germline, CDR1 SGHNT and CDR2 YYREEE (reference sequence). CDR3 amino acids: CASSLGGTSKNEQFF. The CDR3 coding sequence is TGTGCCAGCAGCTTGGGTGGGACTAGTAAGAATGAGCAGTTCTTC.

In nucleotides, the CDR3 is TGTGCCAGCAGTGAGACTACGGTAGATACGCAGTATTTT. Translating gives CASSETTVDTQYF. The chain recombines TRBV2 with TRBJ2-3; possibly TRBD2 for D (5 bases). Per the germline V gene, CDR1 is SNHLY and CDR2 is FYNNEI. CDR3 length: 13 residues. Trimming took off 3 bases at V and 5 bases at J, with 9 bases between the two ends.

The CDR3 region has the DNA TGTGCCACCAGTGATTTGGTTGACAGGGGGCAGGATGAAAAACTGTTTTTT. As protein: CATSDLVDRGQDEKLFF. This chain joins TRBV24-1 and TRBJ1-4; 10 positions agree with TRBD1. Germline V lookup: CDR1 KGHDR, CDR2 SFDVKD. The V segment lost 0 bases and the J segment 6 bases; nucleotides outside the gene matches: 6. The CDR3 contains 17 residues.

The chain is built from TRBV5-1 and TRBJ2-1; 7 bases align to TRBD2. This CDR3 is 15 amino acids long. The V gene end was trimmed by 0 bases and the J gene end by 7 bases; junction bases not matched to a gene: 7. CDR1 is SGHRS and CDR2 is YFSETQ in the germline V gene. The CDR3 sequence is CASSLAGEGTNEQFF. The DNA of the CDR3 is TGCGCCAGCAGCTTGGCGGGGGAGGGGACGAATGAGCAGTTCTTC.

V and J are TRBV7-8 and TRBJ2-5, with D perhaps matching TRBD2 (7 bases). Germline V gene sequence: CDR1 SGHVS, CDR2 FQNEAQ. Trimming removed 5 bases from V and 0 bases from J, with 13 bases in between. The CDR3 has 15 amino acids. CDR3 nucleotides: TGTGCCAGCAGCGCGAAGCGGGACAACCAAGAGACCCAGTACTTC. Encoded protein: CASSAKRDNQETQYF.

This rearrangement joins TRBV27 to TRBJ1-2; 9 bases align to TRBD1. CDR1 and CDR2 from the germline V gene are MNHEY and SMNVEV (reference sequence). This CDR3 spans 14 amino acids. V lost 3 bases to trimming and J lost 6 bases; unmatched junction nucleotides: 5. The DNA for the CDR3 is TGTGCCAGCAGTTTTAACAGGGGGCGTAATGGCTACACCTTC. It encodes CASSFNRGRNGYTF.

The chain joins TRBV11-3 to TRBJ1-6; D unresolved. Germline CDR1 and CDR2: SGHNT and YENEEA. The CDR3 contains 14 residues. Trimming took off 5 bases at V and 8 bases at J, with 13 bases between the two ends. This CDR3 is CASSADYGDSPLHF. The CDR3, as DNA: TGTGCCAGCAGCGCCGACTACGGGGATTCACCCCTCCACTTT.

The V and J genes are TRBV29-1 and TRBJ1-6; D is perhaps TRBD1 (6 bases). Trimming removed 3 bases at V and 2 bases at J, with 11 bases between. Looked up from germline, CDR1 is SQVTM and CDR2 is ANQGSEA. This CDR3 spans 15 amino acids. The CDR3: CSVERQGPYNSPLHF. The DNA for the CDR3 is TGCAGCGTTGAGCGGCAGGGGCCCTATAATTCACCCCTCCACTTT.